The clone carrying this T cell receptor (beta chain) was detected once. As yet, its antigen is unknown. 60 Vbeta and 13 Jbeta primers were used in PCR. Original processing notes: Unique TCR beta chains numbered approximately 76 million in a later analysis, with 10 million to 14 million shared. TCRdb's copy holds only in-frame clones and misses some; the assay was immunoSEQ multiplex PCR. V and J calls and clone size come straight from that table; D and trimming were deduced from the DNA. The repertoire holds 250,000 to 350,000 clones, roughly two thirds seen once, with about 2.1% in the top ten. The CDR3 covers 13 residues. In germline, CDR1 is GTSNPN, CDR2 SVGIG (reference sequence). Trimming took off 4 bases at V and 0 bases at J, with 7 bases between the two ends. This sample stems from a study of cytomegalovirus exposure and HLA in healthy donors. Study context: There were 90 million to 130 million unique TCR beta sequences, drawn from some 180 million T cells, in an earlier analysis.

Study outcomes and limitations: Donor immune exposure was known only as CMV serostatus.

Sample: PBMCs. The chain has TRBV30 and TRBJ2-1, with no clear D. The receptor was isolated from a female donor in good health and CMV-seronegative. This CDR3 reads CAWKASSYNEQFF. The CDR3 DNA is TGTGCCTGGAAGGCTAGCTCCTACAATGAGCAGTTCTTC.